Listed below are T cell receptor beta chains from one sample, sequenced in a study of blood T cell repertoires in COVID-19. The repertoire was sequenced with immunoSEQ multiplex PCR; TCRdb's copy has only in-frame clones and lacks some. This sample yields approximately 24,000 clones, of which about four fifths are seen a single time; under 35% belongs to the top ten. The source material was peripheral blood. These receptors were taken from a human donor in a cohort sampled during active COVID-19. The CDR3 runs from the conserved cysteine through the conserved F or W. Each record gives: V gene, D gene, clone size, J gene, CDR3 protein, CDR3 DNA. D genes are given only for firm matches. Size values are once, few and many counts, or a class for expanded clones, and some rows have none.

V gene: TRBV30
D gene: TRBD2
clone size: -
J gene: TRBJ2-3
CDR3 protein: CAWHRLAGGVDTQYF
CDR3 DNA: TGTGCCTGGCACCGACTAGCGGGAGGGGTAGATACGCAGTATTTT

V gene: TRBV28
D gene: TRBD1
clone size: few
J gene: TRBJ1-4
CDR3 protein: CASSLGTVNEKLFF
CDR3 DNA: TGTGCCAGCAGTTTAGGGACAGTTAATGAAAAACTGTTTTTT

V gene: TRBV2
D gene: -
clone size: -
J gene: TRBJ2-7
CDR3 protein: CASRESGYEQYF
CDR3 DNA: TGTGCCAGCCGTGAAAGCGGCTACGAGCAGTACTTC

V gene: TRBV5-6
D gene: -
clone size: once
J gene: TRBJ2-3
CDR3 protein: CASSSLVADTQYF
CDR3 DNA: TGTGCCAGCAGCTCTTTAGTCGCAGATACGCAGTATTTT

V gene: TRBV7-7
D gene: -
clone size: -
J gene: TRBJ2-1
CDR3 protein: CASSLGSRLNNEQFF
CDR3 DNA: TGTGCCAGCAGCTTAGGGAGTAGATTAAACAATGAGCAGTTCTTC

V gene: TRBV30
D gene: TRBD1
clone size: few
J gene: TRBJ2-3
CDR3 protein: CAWYSGTGRDTQYF
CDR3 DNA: TGTGCCTGGTACTCGGGGACAGGGCGGGATACGCAGTATTTT

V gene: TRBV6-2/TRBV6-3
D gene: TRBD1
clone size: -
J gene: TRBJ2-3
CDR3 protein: CASSYSWGDRGTDTQYF
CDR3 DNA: TGTGCCAGCAGTTATAGTTGGGGGGACAGGGGCACAGATACGCAGTATTTT

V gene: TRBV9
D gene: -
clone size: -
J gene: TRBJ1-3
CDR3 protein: CASSPLSSGNTIYF
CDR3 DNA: TGTGCCAGCAGCCCGCTAAGCTCTGGAAACACCATATATTTT

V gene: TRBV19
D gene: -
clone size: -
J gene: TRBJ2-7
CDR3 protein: CASSIFGGNEQYF
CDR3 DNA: TGTGCCAGTAGTATATTTGGGGGGAACGAGCAGTACTTC

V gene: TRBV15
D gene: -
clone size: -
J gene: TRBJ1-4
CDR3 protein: CATSRDGGGGTNEKLFF
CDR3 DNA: TGTGCCACCAGCAGAGATGGGGGAGGAGGAACTAATGAAAAACTGTTTTTT

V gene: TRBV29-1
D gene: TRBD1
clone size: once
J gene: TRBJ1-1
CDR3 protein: CSVGLRQGVSEAFF
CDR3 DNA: TGCAGCGTTGGACTTCGACAGGGGGTCTCTGAAGCTTTCTTT

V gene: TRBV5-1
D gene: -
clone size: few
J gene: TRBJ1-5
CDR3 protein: CASSLDGDALQPQHF
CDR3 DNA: TGCGCCAGCAGCTTGGACGGGGATGCCCTTCAGCCCCAGCATTTT

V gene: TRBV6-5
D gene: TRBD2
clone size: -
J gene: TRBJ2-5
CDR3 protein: CASSYSLAGGQTQYF
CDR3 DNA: TGTGCCAGCAGCTACTCTCTAGCGGGGGGCCAGACCCAGTACTTC

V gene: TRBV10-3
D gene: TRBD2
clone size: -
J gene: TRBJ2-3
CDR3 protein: CAISGNSGNTDTQYF
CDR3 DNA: TGTGCCATCAGTGGCAATAGCGGGAACACAGATACGCAGTATTTT

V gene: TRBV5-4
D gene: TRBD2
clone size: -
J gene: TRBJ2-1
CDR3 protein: CASSGSGVGAYNEQFF
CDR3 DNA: TGTGCCAGCAGCGGTAGCGGGGTAGGGGCCTACAATGAGCAGTTCTTC

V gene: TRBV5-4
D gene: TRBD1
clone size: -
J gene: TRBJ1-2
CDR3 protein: CASTGTGGGYTF
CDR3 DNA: TGTGCCAGCACCGGGACAGGGGGTGGCTACACCTTC

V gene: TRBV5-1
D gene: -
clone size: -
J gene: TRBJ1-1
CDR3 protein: CASSFGQGIRQNTEAFF
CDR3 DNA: TGCGCCAGCAGCTTTGGCCAGGGGATACGCCAGAACACTGAAGCTTTCTTT

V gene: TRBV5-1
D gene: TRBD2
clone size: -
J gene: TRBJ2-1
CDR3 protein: CASSLSGGPQFF
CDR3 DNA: TGCGCCAGCAGCTTGAGCGGGGGCCCTCAGTTCTTC

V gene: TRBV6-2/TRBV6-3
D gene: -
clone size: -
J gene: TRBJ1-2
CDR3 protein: CASSYSPGAIDGYTF
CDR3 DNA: TGTGCCAGCAGTTACTCGCCAGGGGCTATCGATGGCTACACCTTC

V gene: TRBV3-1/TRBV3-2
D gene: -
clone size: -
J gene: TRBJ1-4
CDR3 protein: CASSQAYGSNEKLFF
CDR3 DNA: TGTGCCAGCAGCCAAGCGTACGGGTCTAATGAAAAACTGTTTTTT

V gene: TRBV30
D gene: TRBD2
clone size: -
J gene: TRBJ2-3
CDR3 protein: CAWRKGLAGGADTQYF
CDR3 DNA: TGTGCCTGGAGAAAGGGACTAGCGGGAGGAGCAGATACGCAGTATTTT

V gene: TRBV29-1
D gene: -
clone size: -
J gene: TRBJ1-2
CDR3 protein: CSVGGARSSSYTF
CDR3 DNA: TGCAGCGTCGGGGGGGCGAGGTCATCAAGCTACACCTTC

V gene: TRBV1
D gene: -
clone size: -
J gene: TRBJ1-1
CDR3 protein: CTSSPGKGHLNTEAFF
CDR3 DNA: TGCACCAGCAGCCCGGGCAAGGGACACCTGAACACTGAAGCTTTCTTT

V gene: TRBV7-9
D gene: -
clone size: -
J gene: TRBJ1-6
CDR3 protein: CASSLFGAGDNSPLHF
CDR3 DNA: TGTGCCAGCAGCTTATTTGGGGCAGGGGATAATTCACCCCTCCACTTT

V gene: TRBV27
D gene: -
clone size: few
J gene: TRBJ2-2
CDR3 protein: CASSLQGYTGELFF
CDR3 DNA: TGTGCCAGCAGTCTTCAGGGGTACACCGGGGAGCTGTTTTTT

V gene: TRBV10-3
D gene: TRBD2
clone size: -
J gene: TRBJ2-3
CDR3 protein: CAISESAAGGAGNTQYF
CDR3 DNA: TGTGCCATCAGTGAGTCGGCAGCGGGAGGAGCGGGGAATACGCAGTATTTT

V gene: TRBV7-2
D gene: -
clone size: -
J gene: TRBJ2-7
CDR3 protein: CASSPQGGRFYEQYF
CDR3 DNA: TGTGCCAGCAGCCCCCAGGGCGGAAGATTTTACGAGCAGTACTTC

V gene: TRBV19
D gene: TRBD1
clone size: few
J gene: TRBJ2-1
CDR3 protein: CASSIITGQGLEQFF
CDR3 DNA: TGTGCCAGTAGTATTATCACGGGACAGGGGCTTGAGCAGTTCTTC